A selection of T cell receptor beta chains follows, all from one sample in a study of T cell repertoires in cytomegalovirus infection. Their target antigens are unknown. TCRdb recomputed calls from the reads with MiXCR, one row per CDR3 protein. The sample contains some 700,000 distinct CDR3 sequences, around 30% of which appear only once. The material sequenced was cultured PBMCs, taken from culture after CMV antigen stimulation. Every receptor here comes from a human donor in good health (CMV status not recorded). Some clones in this sample may be carry-over from other donors' samples. The CDR3 runs from the conserved cysteine through the conserved F or W. D genes are given only for firm matches. Clone size is shown for a subset of rows, as once, few, many or a class of expanded clone.

V	J	D	size	CDR3	DNA
TRBV20-1	TRBJ2-7	TRBD2	.	CSAGPQRGDFDEQYF	TGCAGTGCCGGGCCCCAGCGGGGGGATTTCGACGAGCAGTACTTC
TRBV12-3/TRBV12-4	TRBJ2-7	TRBD2	.	CASSLAGRAWEQYF	TGTGCCAGCAGTTTAGCAGGGAGGGCTTGGGAGCAGTACTTC
TRBV7-2	TRBJ2-6	.	many	CASSAVRGFGANVLTF	TGTGCCAGCAGCGCGGTCAGGGGATTTGGGGCCAACGTCCTGACTTTC
TRBV20-1	TRBJ2-2	.	.	CSASRGGALNTGELFF	TGCAGTGCTAGCCGGGGTGGGGCACTGAACACCGGGGAGCTGTTTTTT
TRBV20-1	TRBJ2-1	TRBD2	.	CSARGLAGADEQFF	TGCAGTGCCCGCGGACTAGCGGGGGCGGATGAGCAGTTCTTC
TRBV12-3/TRBV12-4	TRBJ1-5	.	few	CASSSDLGVQPQHF	TGTGCCAGCAGCTCCGATCTGGGGGTTCAGCCCCAGCATTTT
TRBV11-2	TRBJ1-4	.	few	CASSKTGLATNEKLFF	TGTGCCAGCAGCAAGACAGGACTTGCAACTAATGAAAAACTGTTTTTT
TRBV12-3/TRBV12-4	TRBJ1-1	.	few	CASCPGTVNTEAFF	TGTGCCAGCTGCCCCGGGACTGTGAACACTGAAGCTTTCTTT
TRBV14	TRBJ1-5	TRBD1	.	CASIWLSDREGKQPQHF	TGTGCCAGCATCTGGTTGTCGGACAGGGAAGGCAAGCAGCCCCAGCATTTT
TRBV7-2	TRBJ2-1	.	.	CASSLQGNHWYEQFF	TGTGCCAGCAGCTTGCAGGGTAATCATTGGTATGAGCAGTTCTTC
TRBV11-2	TRBJ2-7	.	.	CASSLAAFREQYF	TGTGCCAGCAGCTTAGCCGCGTTCCGTGAGCAGTACTTC
TRBV20-1	TRBJ2-1	TRBD1	few	CSALRQGHDNEQFF	TGCAGTGCCCTCAGACAGGGACACGACAATGAGCAGTTCTTC
TRBV11-2	TRBJ2-5	.	.	CASSQDWQETQYF	TGTGCCAGCAGCCAGGACTGGCAAGAGACCCAGTACTTC
TRBV20-1	TRBJ2-5	TRBD2	few	CSEAGGRETQYF	TGCAGTGAGGCGGGGGGGCGGGAGACCCAGTACTTC
TRBV20-1	TRBJ2-7	TRBD2	few	CSAPKPGLAASKAYEQYF	TGCAGTGCTCCCAAACCGGGACTAGCGGCCTCGAAGGCCTACGAGCAGTACTTC
TRBV7-9	TRBJ2-5	TRBD2	.	CASSLILAGVETQYF	TGTGCCAGCAGCTTAATACTAGCGGGAGTGGAGACCCAGTACTTC
TRBV5-1	TRBJ1-1	TRBD1	.	CASRDTAGGGTEAFF	TGCGCCAGCAGAGATACGGCAGGGGGCGGAACTGAAGCTTTCTTT
TRBV6-1	TRBJ1-1	TRBD1	.	CASRTDRGTEAFF	TGTGCCAGCAGGACGGACAGGGGAACTGAAGCTTTCTTT
TRBV28	TRBJ2-7	.	.	CASSLLGNSYEQYF	TGTGCCAGCAGTTTACTCGGGAATTCCTACGAGCAGTACTTC
TRBV7-9	TRBJ1-2	.	.	CASSPLRRGSKGYTF	TGTGCCAGCAGCCCCCTGCGCCGGGGATCTAAGGGCTACACCTTC
TRBV7-6	TRBJ2-1	TRBD2	.	CASSLGAGRVGNEQFF	TGTGCCAGCAGCTTAGGTGCCGGGAGGGTCGGCAATGAGCAGTTCTTC
TRBV7-9	TRBJ2-1	.	.	CASSLAGGLGNEQFF	TGTGCCAGCAGCTTAGCGGGAGGCCTTGGCAATGAGCAGTTCTTC
TRBV20-1	TRBJ2-6	.	.	CSASSLSSGANVLTF	TGCAGTGCTAGTAGTCTCTCCTCTGGGGCCAACGTCCTGACTTTC
TRBV18	TRBJ1-1	.	.	CASSPIKVNTEAFF	TGTGCCAGCTCACCAATTAAAGTAAACACTGAAGCTTTCTTT
TRBV7-9	TRBJ2-3	.	.	CASSLFSSFFPDTQYF	TGTGCCAGCAGCTTATTCTCTAGCTTCTTCCCAGATACGCAGTATTTT
TRBV6-1	TRBJ2-7	.	few	CASRDLGGHRTYEQYF	TGTGCCAGCAGAGACTTAGGGGGACACCGGACCTACGAGCAGTACTTC
TRBV27	TRBJ2-1	TRBD1	.	CASSVGQGRRNEQFF	TGTGCCAGCAGTGTGGGACAGGGGAGGAGGAATGAGCAGTTCTTC
TRBV4-3	TRBJ1-4	.	.	CASSQDGLSNEKLFF	TGCGCCAGCAGCCAAGACGGGCTCAGTAATGAAAAACTGTTTTTT
TRBV4-3	TRBJ1-1	.	few	CASSHMGWSRTEAFF	TGCGCCAGCAGCCATATGGGTTGGAGTCGCACTGAAGCTTTCTTT
TRBV7-6	TRBJ2-1	TRBD2	.	CASSLRGTSGANEQFF	TGTGCCAGCAGCTTAAGGGGGACTAGCGGAGCCAATGAGCAGTTCTTC
TRBV19	TRBJ1-5	.	once	CASSTLGVLSNQPQHF	TGTGCCAGTAGTACCCTCGGGGTTTTGAGCAATCAGCCCCAGCATTTT
TRBV6-2/TRBV6-3	TRBJ2-1	.	.	CATASPGSSYEQFF	TGTGCCACCGCGTCCCCCGGAAGTTCGTATGAGCAGTTCTTC
TRBV7-8	TRBJ2-2	.	many	CASSLAGVGTGELFF	TGTGCCAGCAGCTTAGCGGGGGTGGGCACCGGGGAGCTGTTTTTT
TRBV11-2	TRBJ1-2	TRBD1	.	CASRRTGTYGYTF	TGTGCCAGCAGGCGGACAGGGACCTATGGCTACACCTTC
TRBV7-2	TRBJ2-1	TRBD2	few	CASSFRTSEHYEQFF	TGTGCCAGCAGCTTCCGGACTAGCGAGCACTACGAGCAGTTCTTC
TRBV7-2	TRBJ1-1	.	.	CASSTGRYREKAEAFF	TGTGCCAGCAGCACCGGGAGGTACAGGGAGAAAGCTGAAGCTTTCTTT
TRBV7-9	TRBJ1-1	.	few	CASSPKPLLKFGTEAFF	TGTGCCAGCAGCCCGAAGCCACTGCTAAAATTTGGCACTGAAGCTTTCTTT
TRBV10-3	TRBJ2-3	TRBD1	.	CASRGTGRVADTQYF	TGTGCCTCCAGGGGGACAGGGAGAGTGGCAGATACGCAGTATTTT
TRBV5-4	TRBJ2-6	TRBD2	few	CASSLERGVRGANVLTF	TGTGCCAGCAGCCTAGAGCGGGGGGTTCGTGGGGCCAACGTCCTGACTTTC
TRBV4-1	TRBJ1-3	.	few	CASSPSGLMYAGNTIYF	TGCGCCAGCAGCCCGTCGGGACTCATGTACGCTGGAAACACCATATATTTT
TRBV19	TRBJ2-7	TRBD1	few	CASSHVATGKFEQYF	TGTGCCAGTAGCCACGTCGCGACAGGGAAGTTCGAGCAGTACTTC
TRBV20-1	TRBJ2-7	.	.	CSAKAPGVTYYEQYF	TGCAGTGCTAAAGCCCCGGGCGTTACGTACTACGAGCAGTACTTC
TRBV7-8	TRBJ2-7	.	few	CASSLAVFYEQYF	TGTGCCAGCAGCCTGGCGGTGTTCTACGAGCAGTACTTC
TRBV7-9	TRBJ1-1	.	few	CASGETNTEAFF	TGTGCCAGCGGGGAAACGAACACTGAAGCTTTCTTT
TRBV5-3	TRBJ2-3	TRBD2	.	CASSLRSGSKTDTQYF	TGTGCCAGCAGCTTGAGAAGCGGGAGTAAAACAGATACGCAGTATTTT
TRBV25-1	TRBJ2-5	TRBD1	few	CASSEYRTGGPETQYF	TGTGCCAGCAGTGAATACAGGACAGGGGGACCAGAGACCCAGTACTTC